A single sample is the source of the 9 T cell receptor beta chains below, sequenced in a study of T cell repertoires in cytomegalovirus infection. MiXCR, applied by TCRdb to the reads, yields one record per CDR3 protein. This sample has 630,000 or so distinct CDR3 sequences, with 20% to 25% found just once. Sequenced input: CD8+ T cells from PBMCs. These receptors all come from a human donor in good health (CMV status not recorded). Some clones in this sample may be carry-over from other donors' samples.

Only a few counts were recorded for this clonotype. The V gene is TRBV12-3 or TRBV12-4, the J gene TRBJ1-2; a weak D match, TRBD1 (6 bases). The CDR3 spans 14 residues. Trimming left V 5 bases short and J 7 bases short, with 17 bases between. Here the CDR3 reads CASSPDRLGRGYTF. The CDR3 DNA reads as TGTGCCAGCAGTCCCGACAGGTTGGGTCGTGGCTACACCTTC.

The rearrangement links TRBV7-4 to TRBJ2-3; D possibly corresponds to TRBD1 (6 bases). Germline loops: CDR1 SGHVT, CDR2 SQSDAQ. With 3 bases removed from V and 0 bases from J, the gap between germline ends came to 10 bases. The CDR3 length is 15 residues. The DNA for the CDR3 is TGTGCCAGCAGCTTTCCGGGACAAAGCACAGATACGCAGTATTTT. Residues: CASSFPGQSTDTQYF.

Remarks on this clonotype: This may be a read error, as it is one base from a much larger clone. This sequence joins TRBV7-6 and TRBJ2-7; 9 bases are shared with TRBD1. Germline V gives CDR1 SGHVS, CDR2 FNYEAQ. The CDR3 consists of 15 residues. The CDR3 is CANSLDRGILYEQYF. The DNA of the CDR3 is TGTGCCAACAGCCTTGACAGGGGGATCCTCTACGAGCAGTACTTC. The variable domain in full, completed from reference TRBV7-6 and TRBJ2-7, reads GAGVSQSPRYKVTKRGQDVALRCDPISGHVSLYWYRQALGQGPEFLTYFNYEAQQDKSGLPNDRFSAERPEGSISTLTIQRTEQRDSAMYRCANSLDRGILYEQYFGPGTRLTVT.

V is TRBV20-1 and J is TRBJ2-3; perhaps D is TRBD1 or TRBD2 (6 bases each). V was pared by 6 bases and J by 0 bases, with 10 bases between. CDR1 is DFQATT and CDR2 is SNEGSKA in the germline V gene (reference sequence). The CDR3 loop spans 13 amino acids. The CDR3 is CSAPGASTDTQYF. The CDR3 nucleotides read TGCAGTGCCCCGGGGGCTAGCACAGATACGCAGTATTTT.

The gene calls are TRBV14 and TRBJ1-1; D is undetermined. CDR1 is SGHDN and CDR2 is FVKESK in the germline V gene. V lost 4 bases to trimming and J lost 7 bases, with 16 bases between them. CDR3 length equals 14 residues. CDR3 in DNA: TGTGCCAGCAGCCCTCAAAGAGGAGGTAATGAAGCTTTCTTT. Encoded protein: CASSPQRGGNEAFF. Combining the CDR3 with reference TRBV14 and TRBJ1-1 gives the whole variable domain EAGVTQFPSHSVIEKGQTVTLRCDPISGHDNLYWYRRVMGKEIKFLLHFVKESKQDESGMPNNRFLAERTGGTYSTLKVQPAELEDSGVYFCASSPQRGGNEAFFGQGTRLTVV.

This clonotype was seen more than once but under ten times. This rearrangement joins TRBV7-6 to TRBJ2-3; TRBD1 or TRBD2 may be the D gene (5 bases each). This CDR3 has 16 residues. Germline V gene data show CDR1 as SGHVS and CDR2 as FNYEAQ. Trimming left V 1 base short and J 2 bases short, with 13 bases between. The DNA of the CDR3 is TGTGCCAGCAGCTTAGAACCGGGACCGCTCACAGATACGCAGTATTTT. Amino acids: CASSLEPGPLTDTQYF.

The V gene is TRBV6-5, the J gene TRBJ1-4; TRBD1 agrees at 8 bases. The V gene end was trimmed by 6 bases and the J gene end by 4 bases; junction bases not matched to a gene: 7. There are 15 residues in the CDR3. Germline loops: CDR1 MNHEY, CDR2 SVGAGI. CDR3 in amino acids: CASRPRTGRNEKLFF. The CDR3 DNA is TGTGCCAGCAGGCCAAGGACAGGGCGTAATGAAAAACTGTTTTTT.

The chain recombines TRBV6-2 or TRBV6-3 with TRBJ2-7; TRBD1 matches 7 bases. The V gene end was trimmed by 0 bases and the J gene end by 7 bases; junction bases not matched to a gene: 12. Germline lookup yields CDR1 MNHEY and CDR2 SVGEGT. CDR3 length: 16 amino acids. CDR3 in amino acids: CASSYSRDSLELEQYV. The CDR3 DNA reads as TGTGCCAGCAGTTACTCCAGGGACAGCCTAGAGTTGGAGCAGTACGTC.

This clonotype has a count of ten or more. The J gene is TRBJ2-2, the V gene TRBV12-3 or TRBV12-4, with 11 bases that match TRBD2. J was trimmed by 3 bases and V by 4 bases; bases with no gene match: 4. The CDR3 is 16 residues long. In DNA, the CDR3 is TGTGCCAGCAGTTCCAGACTAGCGGGGTACACCGGGGAGCTGTTTTTT. Its translation: CASSSRLAGYTGELFF.